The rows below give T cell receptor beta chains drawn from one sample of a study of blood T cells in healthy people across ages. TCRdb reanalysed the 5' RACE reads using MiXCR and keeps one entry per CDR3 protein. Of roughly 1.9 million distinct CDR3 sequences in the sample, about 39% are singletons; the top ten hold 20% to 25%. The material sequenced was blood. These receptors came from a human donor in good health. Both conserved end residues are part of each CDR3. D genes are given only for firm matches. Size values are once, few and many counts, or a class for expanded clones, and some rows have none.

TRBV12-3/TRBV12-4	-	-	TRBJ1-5	CASSWVRNQPQHF	TGTGCCAGCAGTTGGGTACGCAATCAGCCCCAGCATTTT
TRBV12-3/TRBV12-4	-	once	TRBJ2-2	CASSKLVSNTWELFF	TGTGCCAGCAGCAAACTAGTCTCGAACACCTGGGAGCTGTTTTTT
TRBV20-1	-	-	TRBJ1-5	CSARARGGSSNQPQHF	TGCAGTGCTAGAGCACGAGGGGGTAGCAGCAATCAGCCCCAGCATTTT
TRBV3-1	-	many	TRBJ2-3	CASSQGWDTDTQYF	TGTGCCAGCAGCCAAGGTTGGGACACAGATACGCAGTATTTT
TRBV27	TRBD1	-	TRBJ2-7	CASSLLGTGGSYEQYF	TGTGCCAGCAGTTTACTGGGGACAGGGGGCTCCTACGAGCAGTACTTC
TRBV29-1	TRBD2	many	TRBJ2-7	CSVVGTSNSYEQYF	TGCAGCGTTGTTGGGACTAGTAATTCCTACGAGCAGTACTTC
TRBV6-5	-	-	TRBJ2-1	CASSYSAAGYSYEQFF	TGTGCCAGCAGTTACTCTGCTGCGGGGTACTCCTACGAGCAGTTCTTC
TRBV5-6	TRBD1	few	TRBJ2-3	CASSLVWTGGADTQYF	TGTGCCAGCAGCTTGGTATGGACAGGGGGCGCAGATACGCAGTATTTT
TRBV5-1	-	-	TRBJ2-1	CASSFLPGGEQFF	TGCGCCAGCAGCTTTCTCCCTGGCGGTGAGCAGTTCTTC
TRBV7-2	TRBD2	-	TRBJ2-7	CASSLSNSASGGYEQYF	TGTGCCAGCAGCTTAAGCAATTCCGCTAGCGGGGGATACGAGCAGTACTTC
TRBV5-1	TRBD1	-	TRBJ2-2	CASSLDRGFYTGELFF	TGCGCCAGCAGCCTCGACAGGGGGTTTTACACCGGGGAGCTGTTTTTT
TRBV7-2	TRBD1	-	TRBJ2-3	CATETGGLTDMQYF	TGTGCCACCGAGACAGGGGGCCTCACAGATATGCAGTATTTT
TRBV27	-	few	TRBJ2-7	CASSMGGYEQYF	TGTGCCAGCAGTATGGGGGGTTACGAGCAGTACTTC
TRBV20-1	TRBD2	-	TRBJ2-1	CSTGGLAYNEQFF	TGCAGTACTGGGGGACTAGCCTACAATGAGCAGTTCTTC
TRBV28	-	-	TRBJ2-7	CASGLGHPYEQYF	TGTGCCAGCGGTTTGGGACATCCATACGAGCAGTACTTC
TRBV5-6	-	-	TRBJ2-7	CASSWGPGNYEQYF	TGTGCCAGCAGCTGGGGGCCGGGAAACTACGAGCAGTACTTC
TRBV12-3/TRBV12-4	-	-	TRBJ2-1	CASTASDRRPYNEQFF	TGTGCCAGCACCGCATCCGACAGACGACCCTACAATGAGCAGTTCTTC
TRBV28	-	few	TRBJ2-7	CASSAREGLREQYF	TGTGCCAGCAGCGCTCGGGAAGGTTTGCGCGAGCAGTACTTC
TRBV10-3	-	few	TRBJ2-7	CAINKLGVDEQYF	TGTGCCATCAACAAATTAGGGGTCGACGAGCAGTACTTC
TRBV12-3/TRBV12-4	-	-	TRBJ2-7	CASSQGNPSSYEQYF	TGTGCCAGCAGTCAGGGGAATCCTAGCTCCTACGAGCAGTACTTC
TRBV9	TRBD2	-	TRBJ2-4	CASSVGAGGREQYF	TGTGCCAGCAGCGTGGGAGCGGGGGGGCGTGAGCAGTACTTC
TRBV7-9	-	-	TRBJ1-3	CASSLVPGLSSGNTTYF	TGTGCCAGCAGCTTAGTGCCAGGACTTAGCTCTGGAAACACCACATATTTT
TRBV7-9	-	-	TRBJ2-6	CASSQLSAGANVLTF	TGTGCCAGCAGTCAGTTGTCAGCTGGGGCCAACGTCCTGACTTTC
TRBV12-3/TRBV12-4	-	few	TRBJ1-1	CASSFGPLGTEAFF	TGTGCCAGCAGTTTCGGCCCGCTAGGGACTGAAGCTTTCTTT
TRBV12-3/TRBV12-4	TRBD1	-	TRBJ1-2	CASSSGQGGDYGYTF	TGTGCCAGCAGCTCCGGACAGGGTGGAGACTATGGCTACACCTTC
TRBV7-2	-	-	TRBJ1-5	CASSLGDTNQPQHF	TGTGCCAGCAGCTTAGGGGACACCAATCAGCCCCAGCATTTT
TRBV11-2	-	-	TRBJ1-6	CASSSGDWGHLDSPLHF	TGTGCCAGCAGCTCAGGCGACTGGGGGCATTTAGATTCACCCCTCCACTTT
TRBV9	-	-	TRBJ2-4	CASSVRWEANEQYF	TGTGCCAGCAGCGTGAGGTGGGAGGCGAATGAGCAGTACTTC
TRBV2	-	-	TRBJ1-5	CASSDSAAGAQPQHF	TGTGCCAGCAGTGATTCGGCAGCCGGGGCTCAGCCCCAGCATTTT
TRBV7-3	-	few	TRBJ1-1	CASGLEGDTEAFF	TGTGCCAGCGGATTGGAGGGGGACACTGAAGCTTTCTTT
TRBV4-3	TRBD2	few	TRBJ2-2	CASSQDLARGGHTGELFF	TGCGCCAGCAGCCAAGATCTGGCGCGGGGGGGTCACACCGGGGAGCTGTTTTTT
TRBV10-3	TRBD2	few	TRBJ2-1	CAISPLGNGGVYEQFF	TGTGCCATCAGCCCCCTGGGGAACGGGGGGGTGTATGAGCAGTTCTTC
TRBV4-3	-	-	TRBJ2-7	CASSQEDGAYEQYF	TGCGCCAGCAGCCAAGAAGACGGGGCCTACGAGCAGTACTTC
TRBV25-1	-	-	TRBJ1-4	CASSAPQGVGEKLFF	TGTGCCAGCAGTGCTCCACAGGGAGTTGGGGAAAAACTGTTTTTT
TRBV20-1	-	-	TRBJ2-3	CSASAFEWTDTQYF	TGCAGTGCTAGCGCGTTCGAGTGGACAGATACGCAGTATTTT
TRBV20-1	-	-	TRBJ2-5	CSAPTQFQETQYF	TGCAGTGCTCCAACACAATTCCAAGAGACCCAGTACTTC
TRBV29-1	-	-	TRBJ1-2	CSVAFRGDYGYTF	TGCAGCGTTGCGTTCAGGGGCGACTATGGCTACACCTTC
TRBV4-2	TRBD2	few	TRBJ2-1	CASSQAQSGAEQFF	TGTGCCAGCAGCCAAGCTCAGAGCGGGGCAGAGCAGTTCTTC
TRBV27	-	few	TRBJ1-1	CASRSQFYTEAFF	TGTGCCAGCCGCTCCCAGTTTTACACTGAAGCTTTCTTT
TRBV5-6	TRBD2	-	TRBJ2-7	CASSRAGAPYEQYF	TGTGCCAGCAGCCGAGCGGGGGCTCCCTACGAGCAGTACTTC
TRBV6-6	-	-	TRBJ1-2	CASSYGSSLGYGYTF	TGTGCCAGCAGTTACGGGTCCTCGCTAGGCTATGGCTACACCTTC